These 32 T cell receptor beta chains were all obtained from the same sample, sequenced in a study of blood T cell repertoires in COVID-19 (dated by TCRdb to 2018 to 2020). The library came from the immunoSEQ multiplex PCR assay. This immuneACCESS table, as held by TCRdb, lists in-frame sequences with V and J called but not all clones. Of the missing ones, under half trace to an unresolved V gene in checked studies; the others have no known cause. The sample table lists 27,000 or so clones, around 90% of them with a count of one. In total, the top ten clones hold 2.8% of the sample. The sequencing input was peripheral blood. The receptor set was obtained from a human donor in a cohort sampled during active COVID-19.

This clone was detected only a few times. This chain joins TRBV21-1 and TRBJ2-3; the table's D call, TRBD2, was not checked against the DNA. TRBV21-1 is termed a pseudogene. The CDR3 sequence is 18 residues long. DNA of the CDR3: TGTGCCAGCAAGGGAGATAACAACCAACGACCTAACACAGATACGCAGTATTTT. It codes for CASKGDNNQRPNTDTQYF.

The V gene is TRBV18, the J gene TRBJ1-1, with 10 bases aligning to TRBD1. The CDR3 covers 16 residues. The germline CDR1 and CDR2 sequences are KGHSH and LQKENI. V trimming: 1 base; J trimming: 7 bases; junction bases outside the gene matches: 9. The CDR3 here is CASSPRGQGLLSEAFF. The CDR3 DNA follows: TGTGCCAGCTCACCACGGGGACAGGGGTTATTGAGTGAAGCTTTCTTT. Complete variable domain (other parts from reference TRBV18 and TRBJ1-1): NAGVMQNPRHLVRRRGQEARLRCSPMKGHSHVYWYRQLPEEGLKFMVYLQKENIIDESGMPKERFSAEFPKEGPSILRIQQVVRGDSAAYFCASSPRGQGLLSEAFFGQGTRLTVV.

The chain has TRBV7-2 and TRBJ2-3; a possible D gene is TRBD1 (6 bases). The V and J ends lost 5 bases and 0 bases respectively, with 9 bases between them. This CDR3 is built from 14 residues. CDR1 and CDR2 from the germline V gene are SGHTA and FQGNSA. The CDR3 DNA reads as TGTGCCAGCAGCCAAGGACAGAGCACAGATACGCAGTATTTT. Translation: CASSQGQSTDTQYF.

This clone was seen a few times. The rearrangement joins TRBV19 to TRBJ2-1; TRBD2 might be the D (5 bases). Trimming took 6 bases from V and 0 from J, leaving 12 bases between them. Germline values: CDR1 LNHDA, CDR2 SQIVND (reference sequence). The CDR3 totals 15 residues. CDR3 DNA: TGTGCCAGTAGCACTCGGGGATTCTCCTACAATGAGCAGTTCTTC. Protein sequence: CASSTRGFSYNEQFF.

The genes are TRBV4-1 and TRBJ2-3; the D gene is possibly TRBD2 (6 bases). The germline CDR1 and CDR2 sequences are MGHRA and YSYEKL. With 1 base removed from V and 9 bases from J, the gap between germline ends came to 17 bases. This CDR3 is 15 amino acids long. The CDR3 DNA reads TGCGCCAGCAGCCAAGCTGGGACTCGCGGGGAGACGCAGTATTTT. Translation: CASSQAGTRGETQYF.

This clone was observed a single time. V and J are TRBV9 and TRBJ2-2; maybe TRBD1 (7 bases). Per germline, CDR1 SGDLS and CDR2 YYNGEE. The CDR3 runs to 15 residues. Trimming pared 7 bases from V and 3 bases from J, leaving 16 bases between. The CDR3 loop is CASGPRGADTGELFF. CDR3 DNA sequence: TGTGCCAGCGGCCCCAGGGGGGCGGACACCGGGGAGCTGTTTTTT.

The V call is TRBV18, the J call TRBJ2-3, with 8 bases lining up with TRBD2. The trim removed 3 bases at V and 4 bases at J, leaving 9 bases unmatched. The germline V gene encodes CDR1 KGHSH and CDR2 LQKENI. The CDR3 has 16 amino acids. The CDR3, as DNA: TGTGCCAGCTCACCCGCCGGGAGGGCAAAGGCAGATACGCAGTATTTT. Its translation: CASSPAGRAKADTQYF.

There are a few counts of this clone. V gene TRBV19 combines with J gene TRBJ1-5; D is uncertain. Germline V gives CDR1 LNHDA, CDR2 SQIVND (reference sequence). The CDR3 spans 12 residues. Deletions cut 10 bases from V and 11 bases from J, with 18 bases between. CDR3 coding DNA: TGTGCCACGAGGAGGAATCTCGAAGCCCAGCATTTT. It specifies CATRRNLEAQHF.

This chain joins TRBV19 and TRBJ2-7, with D possibly matching TRBD2 (5 bases). V lost 7 bases and J 3 bases, leaving 13 bases between the germline ends. The CDR3 totals 13 residues. From germline, CDR1 is LNHDA and CDR2 SQIVND (reference sequence). This CDR3 is CASNQGRDYEQYF. CDR3 DNA: TGTGCCAGTAATCAAGGACGGGACTACGAGCAGTACTTC.

The CDR3 reads CASSRREETGNTIYF. In nucleotides, the CDR3 is TGTGCCAGCAGCCGCAGGGAGGAGACTGGAAACACCATATATTTT. The chain is built from TRBV7-3 and TRBJ1-3, with D tentatively TRBD1 (5 bases). CDR1 SGHTA and CDR2 FQGTGA come from the germline V gene. Trimming cost V 5 bases and J 2 bases, with 13 bases left between them. The CDR3 length is 15 residues.

The V call is TRBV10-1, the J call TRBJ2-7; tentatively, D is TRBD1 (6 bases). Trimming took 0 bases from V and 7 from J, leaving 10 bases between them. Germline lookup yields CDR1 WNHNN and CDR2 SYGVQD (reference sequence). This CDR3 contains 13 residues. The CDR3 region is CASSESGALEQYF. In DNA, the CDR3 is TGCGCCAGCAGTGAGTCGGGGGCTTTAGAGCAGTACTTC.

The V and J genes are TRBV3-1 (or the pseudogene TRBV3-2) and TRBJ2-7; no clear D. Trimming removed 0 bases at V and 3 bases at J, with 9 bases between. In germline, CDR1 is LGHDT, CDR2 YNNKEL (reference sequence). The CDR3 is made up of 14 amino acids. CDR3 DNA: TGTGCCAGCAGCCAAGACCCCTTGTTCTACGAGCAGTACTTC. Translation: CASSQDPLFYEQYF.

The chain uses TRBV14 and TRBJ1-1; D possibly corresponds to TRBD1 (5 bases). CDR1 and CDR2 from the germline V gene are SGHDN and FVKESK. The CDR3 is 13 amino acids. Trimming removed 4 bases from V and 5 bases from J, with 11 bases in between. Here the CDR3 DNA reads TGTGCCAGCAGCCTCGGGGGGGTAACTGAAGCTTTCTTT. Protein product: CASSLGGVTEAFF.

The chain couples TRBV9 to TRBJ2-1; 10 nucleotides line up with TRBD2. This CDR3 has 15 residues. Germline V gene lookup returns CDR1 SGDLS and CDR2 YYNGEE. Trimming cost V 4 bases and J 6 bases; bases outside gene matches: 7. CDR3 nucleotides: TGTGCCAGCAGCCCCCGACTAGCGGGCTTCAATGAGCAGTTCTTC. Encoded protein: CASSPRLAGFNEQFF.

This sequence joins TRBV4-1 and TRBJ1-4; D ambiguous. Germline loops: CDR1 MGHRA, CDR2 YSYEKL. Trimming left V 1 base short and J 1 base short, with 13 bases between. The CDR3 runs to 17 residues. CDR3 residues: CASSQGAVEGTNEKLFF. CDR3 in DNA: TGCGCCAGCAGCCAAGGGGCGGTGGAGGGAACTAATGAAAAACTGTTTTTT.

The chain employs TRBV6-1 and TRBJ2-4, with 10 bases fitting TRBD2. The CDR3 has 17 residues. After removal of 4 bases from V and 1 base from J, the junction contained 7 bases not matched to a gene. CDR1 is MNHNS and CDR2 is SASEGT in the germline V gene. The CDR3 reads CASSGDKREGAKNIQYF. CDR3 coding DNA: TGTGCCAGCAGTGGGGACAAGCGGGAGGGGGCCAAAAACATTCAGTACTTC.

The chain joins TRBV7-2 to TRBJ1-1; 9 positions agree with TRBD1. Germline trimming cut 4 bases from V and 4 bases from J; bases unmatched to any gene: 7. This CDR3 contains 15 residues. Germline assignment: CDR1 SGHTA and CDR2 FQGNSA. CDR3: CASSYRTGDLTEAFF. CDR3 nucleotides: TGTGCCAGCAGCTATCGGACAGGGGATCTCACTGAAGCTTTCTTT.

The V and J genes are TRBV28 and TRBJ2-7; 8 bases map to TRBD2. The CDR3 has 15 residues. Per the germline V gene, CDR1 is MDHEN and CDR2 is SYDVKM. Trimming removed 5 bases from V and 5 bases from J; junction bases left unmatched: 11. The CDR3 coding sequence is TGTGCCAGCAGTGCGGGAGGCGCCCTGGGGAACGAGCAGTACTTC. Protein: CASSAGGALGNEQYF.

CDR3 DNA: TGTGCCAGCAGCGCCCCTGGGGGGGATTTCGGCCTAGATACGCAGTATTTT. Its translation is CASSAPGGDFGLDTQYF. The chain couples TRBV9 to TRBJ2-3, with 7 bases fitting TRBD2. V was pared by 3 bases and J by 5 bases, with 15 bases of the junction left unmatched. Germline assignment: CDR1 SGDLS and CDR2 YYNGEE. The CDR3 consists of 17 residues.

The rearrangement joins TRBV11-2 to TRBJ2-1; tentative D call: TRBD1 (6 bases). Germline lookup yields CDR1 SGHAT and CDR2 FQNNGV. The CDR3 consists of 14 residues. Trimming took off 5 bases at V and 4 bases at J, with 12 bases between the two ends. CDR3 region: CASSQGRGYNEQFF. The CDR3 DNA follows: TGTGCCAGCAGCCAAGGCAGGGGATACAATGAGCAGTTCTTC. The full variable domain, in which reference TRBV11-2 and TRBJ2-1 provide the parts outside the CDR3, is EAGVAQSPRYKIIEKRQSVAFWCNPISGHATLYWYQQILGQGPKLLIQFQNNGVVDDSQLPKDRFSAERLKGVDSTLKIQPAKLEDSAVYLCASSQGRGYNEQFFGPGTRLTVL.

The rearrangement joins TRBV4-2 to TRBJ2-7; a weak D match, TRBD1 (6 bases). V lost 0 bases and J 3 bases, leaving 15 bases between the germline ends. Germline CDR1 and CDR2: LGHNA and YNFKEQ. The CDR3 is 16 amino acids. This chain's CDR3 is CASSQELGAVRYEQYF. The CDR3 DNA reads as TGTGCCAGCAGCCAAGAATTGGGGGCCGTACGCTACGAGCAGTACTTC.

CDR3 region: CATSDQDRPRGEQFF. CDR3 bases: TGTGCCACCAGTGATCAGGACAGGCCCCGGGGTGAGCAGTTCTTC. This sequence joins TRBV24-1 and TRBJ2-1, with 7 bases that match TRBD1. The CDR3 runs to 15 residues. J lost 9 bases, V lost 3 bases, and 10 bases had no gene match. Germline lookup yields CDR1 KGHDR and CDR2 SFDVKD.

The rearrangement links TRBV7-3 to TRBJ2-7; the match to TRBD1 covers 7 bases. V dropped 5 bases and J dropped 4; count of bases not matched to a gene: 14. The CDR3 is made up of 16 amino acids. Germline CDR1 reads SGHTA; CDR2 reads FQGTGA. The CDR3, as DNA: TGTGCCAGCAGCCTTTACAGGGGCCTCTTACTATACGAGCAGTACTTC. Its protein is CASSLYRGLLLYEQYF.

J is TRBJ2-1 and V is TRBV2; TRBD2 agrees at 8 bases. Trimming took 2 bases from V and 4 from J; bases not matched to a gene: 1. Germline CDR1 SNHLY, CDR2 FYNNEI. The CDR3 extends over 14 amino acids. This CDR3 reads CASSELAGYNEQFF. Here the CDR3 DNA reads TGTGCCAGCAGTGAATTAGCGGGGTACAATGAGCAGTTCTTC. Using reference TRBV2 and TRBJ2-1 for the parts outside the CDR3, the full variable domain is EPEVTQTPSHQVTQMGQEVILRCVPISNHLYFYWYRQILGQKVEFLVSFYNNEISEKSEIFDDQFSVERPDGSNFTLKIRSTKLEDSAMYFCASSELAGYNEQFFGPGTRLTVL.

This clone was detected once. The chain links TRBV5-1 to TRBJ1-1; D gene unclear. The CDR3 has 15 residues. V gave up 0 bases and J gave up 2 bases, with 11 bases separating them. Germline CDR1 is SGHRS and CDR2 is YFSETQ. The CDR3 region is CASSLGPTANTEAFF. The CDR3, as DNA: TGCGCCAGCAGCTTGGGTCCCACAGCCAACACTGAAGCTTTCTTT. Full variable domain (rest looked up from reference TRBV5-1 and TRBJ1-1): KAGVTQTPRYLIKTRGQQVTLSCSPISGHRSVSWYQQTPGQGLQFLFEYFSETQRNKGNFPGRFSGRQFSNSRSEMNVSTLELGDSALYLCASSLGPTANTEAFFGQGTRLTVV.

The chain uses TRBV28 and TRBJ2-7; TRBD2 is a possible D gene (5 bases). Germline V gene sequence: CDR1 MDHEN, CDR2 SYDVKM. The V and J ends lost 5 bases and 6 bases respectively, with 17 bases between them. The CDR3 runs 14 residues. The CDR3 reads CASSDGMSGGEQYF. The CDR3 nucleotides are TGTGCCAGCAGTGACGGAATGAGTGGAGGCGAGCAGTACTTC.

The CDR3 protein is CASSVQGGTEAFF. CDR3 in DNA: TGTGCCAGCAGTGTCCAGGGGGGCACTGAAGCTTTCTTT. This sequence joins TRBV12-3 or TRBV12-4 and TRBJ1-1; 7 nucleotides agree with TRBD1. This CDR3 has 13 amino acids. With 5 bases clipped from V and 4 bases from J, the junction kept 4 bases outside the gene matches.

V gene TRBV11-3 combines with J gene TRBJ2-3; 11 bases agree with TRBD2. V lost 4 bases, J lost 5 bases, and 5 bases stayed unmatched. The CDR3 totals 15 residues. Germline CDR1 and CDR2: SGHNT and YENEEA. CDR3 in amino acids: CASSSIAGGQDTQYF. The CDR3 nucleotides are TGTGCCAGCAGCTCTATAGCGGGGGGGCAAGATACGCAGTATTTT.

The sample holds one count of this clone. The J gene is TRBJ2-2, the V gene TRBV7-8; D might be TRBD2 (5 bases). Trimming removed 2 bases at V and 2 bases at J, with 12 bases between. The CDR3 spans 16 residues. The germline V gene has CDR1 SGHVS and CDR2 FQNEAQ. In DNA form, the CDR3 reads TGTGCCAGCAGCTTATTGGTGGGAGATAACACCGGGGAGCTGTTTTTT. It codes for CASSLLVGDNTGELFF.

This clone was found a few times. Different DNA sequences within this sample yield the same CDR3. The rearrangement uses TRBV6-5 and TRBJ1-2; 11 bases are shared with TRBD1. Losses at the gene ends were 7 bases for V and 2 bases for J; bases not matched to a gene: 3. The CDR3 sequence is 14 residues long. Germline V gene lookup returns CDR1 MNHEY and CDR2 SVGAGI. The CDR3: CASNRDRGNYGYTF. CDR3 nucleotides: TGTGCCAGCAACCGGGACAGGGGGAACTATGGCTACACCTTC.

This clone was found once. The chain has TRBV2 and TRBJ2-7; tentatively, D is TRBD2 (6 bases). CDR3 length: 15 residues. Per the germline V gene, CDR1 is SNHLY and CDR2 is FYNNEI. V shed 0 bases and J shed 9 bases, with 18 bases lying between them. CDR3: CASSEARPPGGRQYF. In DNA form, the CDR3 reads TGTGCCAGCAGTGAAGCGCGACCCCCCGGGGGAAGGCAGTACTTC.

V usage is TRBV11-2 and J usage is TRBJ1-3; D uncertain. The CDR3 runs to 14 residues. Germline CDR1 SGHAT, CDR2 FQNNGV. Trimming removed 5 bases at V and 3 bases at J, with 11 bases between. The CDR3, as DNA: TGTGCCAGCAGCCCCCAGTCAGATGGAAACACCATATATTTT. Amino acids: CASSPQSDGNTIYF.